This TCR beta chain was documented in a study of shared T cell receptors in the human thymus. Profiled with immunoSEQ multiplex PCR; TCRdb holds only in-frame clones, not every one. The sample gives 720,000 or so clones, 80% to 90% of which show up once; about 0.0098% is in the top ten. This clone appeared a few times. V lost 4 bases, J lost 0 bases, and 25 bases lay in between. Germline lookup yields CDR1 MDHEN and CDR2 SYDVKM. The CDR3 contains 21 residues. These same data were also listed under a study on human thymus T cells. This second study notes: Donors were healthy Finnish infants having corrective surgery for congenital heart defects. Corrective cardiac surgery supplied the resected thymus tissue. Among thymic and blood repertoires, usage of V and J genes appeared biased. Related reports documented highly overlapping thymic repertoires among unrelated individuals.

The V gene is TRBV28, the J gene TRBJ2-6; D is perhaps TRBD2 (6 bases). This clonotype was sampled from a girl under two years old with a congenital heart defect. The sample taken for sequencing was thymocytes. CDR3 sequence: CASSSCSRETMTCSGANVLTF. The DNA for the CDR3 is TGTGCCAGCAGTTCATGTAGTCGGGAGACTATGACCTGCTCTGGGGCCAACGTCCTGACTTTC.